The clone carrying this TCR beta chain has a handful of counts. Antigen: not known. Between the trimmed V and J ends, which lost 6 bases and 2 bases, there was a span of 16 bases. The CDR3 length is 14 residues. The V gene's germline CDR1 is SQVTM and CDR2 ANQGSEA. A TCRbeta library incorporating unique molecular identifiers was prepared. TCRdb re-called the PCR reads with MiXCR, one entry per CDR3 protein. The sample includes about 980,000 distinct CDR3 sequences, about 29% of them seen just once. This entry belongs to a study of T-cell reconstitution after alpha-beta-depleted transplantation in children. Whole-study findings and limits: The origin of alpha-beta T cells about two months after transplant was reportedly several hundred expanded graft clones. At the one-year point after transplant, T-cell counts and TCRbeta diversity were found to come mostly from T cells that had been newly produced.

The chain joins TRBV29-1 to TRBJ1-2; D might be TRBD1 (5 bases). The TCR originated in a boy under three years old who had a stem cell transplant for SCID, so the T cells may come from the graft donor. Material: PBMCs, mostly from graft donor cells, obtained 360 days after TCRalphabeta/CD19-depleted stem cell transplant. The CDR3 sequence is CSVFKVGTNYGYTF. The CDR3 DNA reads as TGCAGCGTCTTTAAAGTAGGGACGAACTATGGCTACACCTTC.